The following is a T cell receptor beta chain sequence with its context. The data belong to a study of cytomegalovirus exposure and HLA in healthy donors. Researchers ran the PCR with 60 Vbeta and 13 Jbeta primers. In the original analysis: Roughly 76 million unique TCR beta chains, roughly 11 million of them shared, were counted by a later analysis. The repertoire was sequenced with immunoSEQ multiplex PCR; TCRdb's copy has only in-frame clones and lacks some. The V and J calls and clone size were taken over from that table, and D and trimming were inferred from the DNA. The repertoire includes roughly 120,000 clones, about 80% of them detected once, and around 3% sits in the top ten. The CDR3 is 17 residues long. The germline V gene has CDR1 SGDLS and CDR2 YYNGEE. V was clipped by 3 bases and J by 3 bases; unmatched bases: 12.

The TCR was taken from a woman in her sixties in good health and CMV-seropositive. This chain uses TRBV9 with TRBJ2-5; 9 bases are shared with TRBD1. The sequenced material came from PBMCs. CDR3 coding DNA: TGTGCCAGCAGCGCAAGTACTGGAGGGACAGGGAAAGAGACCCAGTACTTC. It codes for CASSASTGGTGKETQYF.